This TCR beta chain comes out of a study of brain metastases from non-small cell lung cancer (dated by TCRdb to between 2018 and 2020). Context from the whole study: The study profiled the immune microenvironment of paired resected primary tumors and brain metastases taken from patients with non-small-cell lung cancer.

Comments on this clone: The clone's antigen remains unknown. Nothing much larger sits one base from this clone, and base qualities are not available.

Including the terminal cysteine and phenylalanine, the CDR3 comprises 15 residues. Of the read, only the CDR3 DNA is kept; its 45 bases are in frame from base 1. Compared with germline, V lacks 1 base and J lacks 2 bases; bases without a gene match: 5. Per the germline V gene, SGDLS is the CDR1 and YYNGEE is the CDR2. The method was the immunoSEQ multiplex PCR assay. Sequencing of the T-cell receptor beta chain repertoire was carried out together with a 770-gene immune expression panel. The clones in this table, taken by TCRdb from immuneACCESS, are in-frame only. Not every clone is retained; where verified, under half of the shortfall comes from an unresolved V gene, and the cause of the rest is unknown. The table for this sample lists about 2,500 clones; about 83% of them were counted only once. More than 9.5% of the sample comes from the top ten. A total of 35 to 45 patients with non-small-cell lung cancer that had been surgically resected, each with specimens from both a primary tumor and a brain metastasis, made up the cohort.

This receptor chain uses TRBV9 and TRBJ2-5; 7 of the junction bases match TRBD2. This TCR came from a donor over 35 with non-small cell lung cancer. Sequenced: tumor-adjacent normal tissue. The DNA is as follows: TGTGCCAGCAGCGTACTTAGCGGGTCTCAAGAGACCCAGTACTTC. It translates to CASSVLSGSQETQYF.